A selection of T cell receptor beta chains follows, all from one sample in a study of blood T cells in healthy people across ages. MiXCR was run by TCRdb on the 5' RACE reads, yielding one entry per CDR3 protein. In the table there are about 1 million distinct CDR3 sequences, roughly 45% of which are singletons. Material: blood. These receptors were taken from a woman aged 60-70 years in good health. Each CDR3 is given with its conserved first and last residue. D genes are given only for firm matches. The size field is filled for only some rows; it gives once, few, many or a size class.

v_call	j_call	clone_size	d_call	cdr3_nt	cdr3_aa
TRBV6-2/TRBV6-3	TRBJ2-7	many	TRBD2	TGTGCCAGCAGTCCGGGACTAGCGGGGGAGCAGTACTTC	CASSPGLAGEQYF
TRBV12-3/TRBV12-4	TRBJ1-4	few	-	TGTGCCAGCAGTGAGGGGGCAACTAATGAAAAACTGTTTTTT	CASSEGATNEKLFF
TRBV5-5	TRBJ2-3	-	-	TGTGCCAGCAGCTTGCGGGCCCAGGTGGATACGCAGTATTTT	CASSLRAQVDTQYF
TRBV29-1	TRBJ1-2	-	-	TGCAGCGTTGAAGATCTGAGGGAGGGTAACTATGGCTACACCTTC	CSVEDLREGNYGYTF
TRBV15	TRBJ2-7	few	-	TGTGCCACCAGCAGATGGACTGAGGGGTTGTACGAGCAGTACTTC	CATSRWTEGLYEQYF
TRBV20-1	TRBJ2-7	-	-	TGCAGTGCTAGTTACGCGGGGCTCTACGAGCAGTACTTC	CSASYAGLYEQYF
TRBV7-2	TRBJ1-2	-	-	TGTGCCAGCAGCCCTAGTGGCGGGGATGGCTATGGCTACACCTTC	CASSPSGGDGYGYTF
TRBV24-1	TRBJ2-1	once	TRBD2	TGTGCCGTGGGACTACTGGGTGAGCAGTTCTTC	CAVGLLGEQFF
TRBV6-5	TRBJ2-5	few	-	TGTGCCAGCAGTTATCTCCGGACAGTTCAAGAGACCCAGTACTTC	CASSYLRTVQETQYF
TRBV7-9	TRBJ1-2	-	-	TGTGCCAGCAGCTTAGACCAGGTCGGTGGCTACACCTTC	CASSLDQVGGYTF
TRBV20-1	TRBJ1-1	-	-	TGCAGTGCTAGAGGGGCGGGGCTGAACACTGAAGCTTTCTTT	CSARGAGLNTEAFF
TRBV20-1	TRBJ1-2	few	TRBD1	TGCAGTGCCTTCCGACAGGGGTTGAGTGGCTACACCTTC	CSAFRQGLSGYTF
TRBV2	TRBJ1-2	-	-	TGTGCCAGCAGTGGGGGGCAGAGAATTGGCTACACCTTC	CASSGGQRIGYTF
TRBV21-1	TRBJ2-7	-	-	TGTGCCAGCAGCACGATTTTTCAACAGGACTTCTACGAGCAGTACTTC	CASSTIFQQDFYEQYF
TRBV27	TRBJ2-3	-	TRBD2	TGTGCCACCTCGCTATGGGCAAGCGGGAGTCGCCTGACCTATAGCACAGATACGCAGTATTTT	CATSLWASGSRLTYSTDTQYF
TRBV4-2	TRBJ2-1	few	-	TGTGCCAGCAGCCAAGAATTGAGGGGCTACAATGAGCAGTTCTTC	CASSQELRGYNEQFF
TRBV14	TRBJ2-5	-	-	TGTGCCAGCAGCGTTCCCGGGAGCCAAGAGACCCAGTACTTC	CASSVPGSQETQYF
TRBV7-2	TRBJ1-4	-	-	TGTGCCAGCAGCTTAGAGGTTGCGTTTAGAGGGTTCGAAAAACTGTTTTTT	CASSLEVAFRGFEKLFF
TRBV4-2	TRBJ2-7	-	-	TGTGCCAGCAGCCAAGATGTGGGGAGCGAGCAGTACTTC	CASSQDVGSEQYF
TRBV4-1	TRBJ2-1	few	-	TGCGCCAGCAGCACGACTTACTACAATGAGCAGTTCTTC	CASSTTYYNEQFF
TRBV5-5	TRBJ1-4	-	-	TGTGCCAGCAGCTTCGGAGGGGTTAATGAAAAACTGTTTTTT	CASSFGGVNEKLFF
TRBV15	TRBJ2-7	-	-	TGTGCCACCAGCCGAGCGACTGACGAGCAGTACTTC	CATSRATDEQYF
TRBV2	TRBJ2-7	-	-	TGTGCCAGCAGTGCGGAGGGCGAGCAGTACTTC	CASSAEGEQYF
TRBV11-2	TRBJ2-7	-	-	TGTGCCAGCAGCCCCGAGTACGGATACGAGCAGTACTTC	CASSPEYGYEQYF
TRBV2	TRBJ2-7	-	-	TGTGCCAGCAGTGAACGGACGAGCTCCTACGAGCAGTACTTC	CASSERTSSYEQYF
TRBV11-3	TRBJ2-7	-	TRBD2	TGTGCCAGCAGCTTGGGGAGGGCCTCTTACAATGAGCAGTACTTC	CASSLGRASYNEQYF
TRBV3-1	TRBJ1-1	-	-	TGTGCCAGCAGCCAAGTGCAGGCCACTGAAGCTTTCTTT	CASSQVQATEAFF
TRBV6-6	TRBJ2-1	-	-	TGTGCCAGCAGTGACAACAGCTTTGAGCAGTTCTTC	CASSDNSFEQFF
TRBV29-1	TRBJ2-5	-	TRBD2	TGCAGCGTTGGGGGGGGACGGATACAAGAGACCCAGTACTTC	CSVGGGRIQETQYF
TRBV13	TRBJ2-5	-	-	TGTGCCAGCAGCTTAGGCCTTCTCAAGGAGACCCAGTACTTC	CASSLGLLKETQYF
TRBV24-1	TRBJ2-1	-	TRBD2	TGTGCCACCAGTGGGACTAGCGGCCCCGGTGAGCAGTTCTTC	CATSGTSGPGEQFF
TRBV6-5	TRBJ2-1	-	TRBD2	TGTGCCAGCAGTCTAGCTAGGCTAGCGGATTACAATGAGCAGTTCTTC	CASSLARLADYNEQFF
TRBV18	TRBJ2-5	-	-	TGTGCCAGCTCACCGGGTCTCAGAGAGACCCAGTACTTC	CASSPGLRETQYF
TRBV7-2	TRBJ2-5	-	-	TGTGCCAGCAGCTTAGCGCGGGTAGGGTTGTCGGAGACCCAGTACTTC	CASSLARVGLSETQYF
TRBV14	TRBJ1-6	-	-	TGTGCCAGCAGCCAAGGGTTATCTGAATATTCACCCCTCCACTTT	CASSQGLSEYSPLHF
TRBV28	TRBJ2-5	-	-	TGTGCCAGCAGGGCCTACGAAGGGAGTCCTCAAGAGACCCAGTACTTC	CASRAYEGSPQETQYF
TRBV6-5	TRBJ2-1	-	-	TGTGCCAGCAGTTACTCGCAGAATGATGAGCAGTTCTTC	CASSYSQNDEQFF
TRBV4-1	TRBJ1-4	-	-	TGCGCCAGCAGCCAAGATCGCGGCGGTCCGAATGAAAAACTGTTTTTT	CASSQDRGGPNEKLFF
TRBV29-1	TRBJ2-5	many	TRBD1	TGCAGCGCCGGGACAGGGAGCCAAGAGACCCAGTACTTC	CSAGTGSQETQYF
TRBV7-9	TRBJ2-1	few	-	TGTGCCAGCAGCCCCCCCAGCTATGAGCAGTTCTTC	CASSPPSYEQFF
TRBV28	TRBJ1-2	-	-	TGTGCCAGCACCGTCGAGGGGGTCCAAAACTATGGCTACACCTTC	CASTVEGVQNYGYTF
TRBV11-2	TRBJ2-1	once	TRBD2	TGTGCCAGCACCACACGGACTAGCGGGAGCGATGAGCAGTTCTTC	CASTTRTSGSDEQFF
TRBV11-2	TRBJ1-1	-	-	TGTGCCAGCAGCCCCCTCGTCGCCAGGCAGAACACTGAAGCTTTCTTT	CASSPLVARQNTEAFF
TRBV4-1	TRBJ1-5	-	-	TGCGCCAGCAGCCAAGGAGGGCATCAGCCCCAGCATTTT	CASSQGGHQPQHF
TRBV7-9	TRBJ2-7	-	TRBD2	TGTGCCAGCAGAGAAAAGACTAGCGGGAGGGACTACAATGAGCAGTACTTC	CASREKTSGRDYNEQYF
TRBV7-9	TRBJ2-3	-	TRBD2	TGTGCCAGCAGCCGGGGGGACGGGAGAACTTACACAGATACGCAGTATTTT	CASSRGDGRTYTDTQYF
TRBV6-1	TRBJ1-1	-	-	TGTGCCATCCATAGACCTTCGGGGGAAGCTTTCTTT	CAIHRPSGEAFF
TRBV7-9	TRBJ2-1	-	-	TGTGCCAGCGCTAGCGGAGGGGGGGGAGGGTCCTACAATGAGCAGTTCTTC	CASASGGGGGSYNEQFF
TRBV7-3	TRBJ2-5	-	-	TGTGCCAGCAGTAATCAGGGGGGAGAGACCCAGTACTTC	CASSNQGGETQYF
TRBV6-6	TRBJ1-1	-	-	TGTGCCAGCAGTTTACGGGGCGGTCAGGGTGAAGCTTTCTTT	CASSLRGGQGEAFF
TRBV20-1	TRBJ2-4	-	-	TGCAGTCTCGAGCGCGCCGAGCGTGACATTCAGTACTTC	CSLERAERDIQYF
TRBV29-1	TRBJ2-7	few	TRBD1	TGCAGCGTTTCCAGGGGGCCTCGCGAGCAGTACTTC	CSVSRGPREQYF
TRBV20-1	TRBJ2-7	-	TRBD1	TGCAGTGCCCCGGGACAGGGTGAATGGGAGCAGTACTTC	CSAPGQGEWEQYF
TRBV20-1	TRBJ2-7	few	-	TGCAGTGCTAAGACGGGCCCTTGTGAGCAGTACTTC	CSAKTGPCEQYF
TRBV20-1	TRBJ2-1	-	TRBD2	TGCAGTGCTAGAGATCTAGGACTAGCGGGTACATACAATGAGCAGTTCTTC	CSARDLGLAGTYNEQFF
TRBV20-1	TRBJ2-3	few	TRBD2	TGCAGTGGCGTAGATGCGGGAGTTGGAACAGATACGCAGTATTTT	CSGVDAGVGTDTQYF
TRBV20-1	TRBJ2-1	-	TRBD2	TGCAGTGCTAAGCGGGATCTGTTCGATGAGCAGTTCTTC	CSAKRDLFDEQFF
TRBV7-2	TRBJ2-5	-	TRBD2	TGTGCCAGCAGCTTAAATAGCGGGTATCGTCAAGAGACCCAGTACTTC	CASSLNSGYRQETQYF
TRBV6-5	TRBJ2-7	-	-	TGTGCCAGCTTCGGATTTGGGCCTTACGAGCAGTACTTC	CASFGFGPYEQYF